Given below is one TCR beta chain in context. Its target is unknown. This record belongs to a study of T-cell memory formation after mild COVID-19. Findings of the study overall: CM and EM subsets held most contracting CD4+ clones; EMRA held CD8+ ones.

This CDR3 spans 16 amino acids. Trimming took off 3 bases at V and 0 bases at J, with 15 bases between the two ends. Germline V gives CDR1 DFQATT, CDR2 SNEGSKA (reference sequence). With constant-segment primers, 5'RACE yielded cDNA libraries of TCR alpha and TCR beta that carried sample barcodes and UMIs. TCRdb reprocessed the 5' RACE reads with MiXCR, giving one entry per CDR3 protein. This table holds roughly 340,000 distinct CDR3 sequences, roughly 15% found once. The gene calls are TRBV20-1 and TRBJ1-5; D not certain. This receptor was taken from a young man who had mild COVID-19 (a few samples of this study predate the infection). Cell type and time point are not known. The sequencing sample was made of PBMCs or a T cell subset sorted from them (not recorded which). The CDR3 coding sequence is TGCAGTGCTAGTTTTTTCTGGGGAAATAGCAATCAGCCCCAGCATTTT. Translated, it gives CSASFFWGNSNQPQHF.